This T cell receptor beta chain was retrieved from a study of response to subunit inactivated influenza vaccine. TCRdb reprocessed the RT-PCR reads via MiXCR and lists one record per CDR3 protein. The data show roughly 620,000 distinct CDR3 sequences, about 11% seen once. V was clipped by 6 bases and J by 1 base; unmatched bases: 6. The CDR3 totals 16 residues. This sample was also put to use in a study of T cells expressing NK-cell markers. That paper adds: Production of TCR beta cDNA relied on 5'RACE template switching with UMIs.

The rearrangement joins TRBV12-3 or TRBV12-4 to TRBJ1-1, with 12 bases lining up with TRBD1. The clonotype was recovered from a man aged 45-60 years who received an inactivated influenza vaccine. The source was PBMCs from blood, collected on the day of vaccination. CDR3 bases: TGTGCCAGCAGGGGACAGGGGGCGCTTAAGAACACTGAAGCTTTCTTT. Translated: CASRGQGALKNTEAFF.